This TCR beta chain was sequenced for a study of blood T cell repertoires in COVID-19. Sequencing was performed with immunoSEQ multiplex PCR; in TCRdb, only in-frame clones are kept and a portion is missing. The data hold some 150,000 clones, with 75% to 85% observed a single time. V lost 4 bases, J lost 5 bases, and 13 bases lay in between. Germline lookup yields CDR1 SGHRS and CDR2 YFSETQ. The length of the CDR3 is 15 residues. Those enrolled, adults aged roughly 18 to 89 years, came from about two dozen US areas. Clinical history reported by participants formed the basis on which cohorts were assigned.

The sequenced material came from PBMCs or T cells enriched from blood (not recorded which). The receptor comes from a man aged 45 to 65 who had recovered from COVID-19. The V and J genes are TRBV5-1 and TRBJ1-6, with D perhaps matching TRBD1 (6 bases). The CDR3 sequence is CASSPRTDHNSPLHF. CDR3 nucleotides: TGCGCCAGCAGCCCCCGGACAGATCATAATTCACCCCTCCACTTT.